These T cell receptor beta chains were read from a single sample in a study of T cell responses to AZD1222 COVID-19 vaccine. Profiled with immunoSEQ multiplex PCR; TCRdb holds only in-frame clones, not every one. The sample lists 150,000 to 200,000 clones, 90% occurring once. The specimen was peripheral blood, collected on day 0 of AZD1222 vaccination. The source is an adult in good health. Each CDR3 is given with its conserved first and last residue. A D gene is named only where the DNA matches it firmly. Rows give clone size only sometimes, using once, few, many, or a class for an expanded clone.

v_gene	j_gene	d_gene	abundance	CDR3nt	CDR3aa
TRBV6-4	TRBJ2-3	TRBD2	-	TGTGCCAGCAGTCCGGGACTAGCGGGGGTAGATACGCAGTATTTT	CASSPGLAGVDTQYF
TRBV5-6	TRBJ1-4	-	-	TGTGCCAGCAGCTTTGGGGCGGCTAATGAAAAACTGTTTTTT	CASSFGAANEKLFF
TRBV6-5	TRBJ2-1	TRBD1	-	TGTGCCAGCAGTAGACAGGGGGCGGGGAATGAGCAGTTCTTC	CASSRQGAGNEQFF
TRBV3-1/TRBV3-2	TRBJ2-4	TRBD2	-	TGTGCCAGCAGCCAAGATATAAGCGGGGGAGGCATTCAGTACTTC	CASSQDISGGGIQYF
TRBV19	TRBJ1-6	-	-	TGTGCCAGTAGTATAGATCCGCGGGGGGGGACTAATTCACCCCTCCACTTT	CASSIDPRGGTNSPLHF
TRBV6-2/TRBV6-3	TRBJ2-1	TRBD2	-	TGTGCCAGCAACCCAGCGTCTAGCGGGGTTTACTCCTACAATGAGCAGTTCTTC	CASNPASSGVYSYNEQFF
TRBV6-5	TRBJ1-2	TRBD1	-	TGTGCCAGCAATTTACAGGGGGCCGTTAACTATGGCTACACCTTC	CASNLQGAVNYGYTF
TRBV5-5	TRBJ2-7	-	-	TGTGCCAGCAGCTTGTCCCTGCGGCCCGAGGCCTACGAGCAGTACTTC	CASSLSLRPEAYEQYF
TRBV4-2	TRBJ2-1	-	-	TGTGCCAGCAGCCCCCTGACTCAGGGAAATGAGCAGTTCTTC	CASSPLTQGNEQFF
TRBV11-2	TRBJ2-1	-	once	TGTGCCAGCAGCTTAGGGACCCCGCGGTACAATGAGCAGTTCTTC	CASSLGTPRYNEQFF
TRBV6-5	TRBJ2-1	TRBD2	-	TGTGCCAGCAGTTACCGAGCGGGGAGCGAGGAGCAGTTCTTC	CASSYRAGSEEQFF
TRBV19	TRBJ2-7	-	-	TGTGCCAGTAGTATCCTCCCGGGTGGAGGGGGCGTCTCCTACGAGCAGTACTTC	CASSILPGGGGVSYEQYF
TRBV27	TRBJ1-2	-	-	TGTGCCAGCAGCAACCGACAGGTTCTTAACTATGGCTACACCTTC	CASSNRQVLNYGYTF
TRBV12-3/TRBV12-4	TRBJ2-6	-	-	TGTGCCAGCAGTCCTCAGGGGGCCAACGTCCTGACTTTC	CASSPQGANVLTF
TRBV11-2	TRBJ2-1	TRBD2	-	TGTGCCAGCAGTTCCGGGGAGCGGGGGGGCCTGAATGAGCAGTTCTTC	CASSSGERGGLNEQFF
TRBV27	TRBJ1-1	-	once	TGTGCCAGCAGTAGCCGGGGGACTGAAGCTTTCTTT	CASSSRGTEAFF
TRBV6-5	TRBJ2-1	TRBD2	-	TGTGCCAGCAGTCCGGGACTAGTGGAGAATGAGCAGTTCTTC	CASSPGLVENEQFF
TRBV7-8	TRBJ1-4	-	-	TGTGCCAGCAGCTCCTGGAGAGGTGAAAAACTGTTTTTT	CASSSWRGEKLFF
TRBV6-2/TRBV6-3	TRBJ1-1	TRBD1	-	TGTGCCAGCAGTTACCGAGTCTCCCGACAGGGTGACGCTGAAGCTTTCTTT	CASSYRVSRQGDAEAFF
TRBV3-1/TRBV3-2	TRBJ1-6	-	few	TGTGCCAGCAGCCTTCGGGGCTCCTATAATTCACCCCTCCACTTT	CASSLRGSYNSPLHF
TRBV30	TRBJ1-3	TRBD1	-	TGTGCCTGGGGGGGACAGCTTGGAAACACCATATATTTT	CAWGGQLGNTIYF
TRBV5-4	TRBJ2-1	-	-	TGTGCCAGCAGCCTCGCGGGGTCCCGAAGCTCCTACAATGAGCAGTTCTTC	CASSLAGSRSSYNEQFF
TRBV6-1	TRBJ2-2	-	-	TGTGCCAGCAGTGACCCAGGGACATACACAGGAGACACCGGGGAGCTGTTTTTT	CASSDPGTYTGDTGELFF
TRBV9	TRBJ2-5	TRBD1	-	TGTGCCAGCAGCTTATATTCGGGACAGCAAGAGACCCAGTACTTC	CASSLYSGQQETQYF
TRBV27	TRBJ1-1	-	-	TGTGCCAGCGCGTGGGACAAGAGGAACACTGAAGCTTTCTTT	CASAWDKRNTEAFF
TRBV4-3	TRBJ1-2	TRBD1	-	TGCGCCAGCAGCCAAGATTATGGACAGGGGCTTGGCTACACCTTC	CASSQDYGQGLGYTF
TRBV7-9	TRBJ2-1	-	-	TGTGCCAGCATGGGAGGAGATGAGCAGTTCTTC	CASMGGDEQFF
TRBV5-6	TRBJ1-6	-	-	TGTGCCAGCAGCTTGGTTCGGGGCTACCGGTCACCCCTCCACTTT	CASSLVRGYRSPLHF
TRBV11-1	TRBJ1-1	-	-	TGTGCCAGCAGCCTCGACATCTCGGAGAGGGACACTGAAGCTTTCTTT	CASSLDISERDTEAFF
TRBV30	TRBJ1-1	-	-	TGTGCCTGGAGGCAACAGGGCACTGGGGCTGAAGCTTTCTTT	CAWRQQGTGAEAFF
TRBV6-5	TRBJ2-7	-	once	TGTGCCAGCAGTTACTCGACAATGGGCGAGCAGTACTTC	CASSYSTMGEQYF
TRBV6-4	TRBJ2-3	-	-	TGTGCCAGCCGGCCGGGTGGGGACACAGATACGCAGTATTTT	CASRPGGDTDTQYF
TRBV19	TRBJ1-2	-	-	TGTGCCAGTCGATGGCAGGGAGGAGACTATGGCTACACCTTC	CASRWQGGDYGYTF
TRBV5-1	TRBJ2-7	TRBD1	-	TGCGCCAGCAGCTCAGGAGTACTGACAGGGGACGAGCAGTACTTC	CASSSGVLTGDEQYF
TRBV5-4	TRBJ2-3	TRBD1	-	TGTGCCAGCAGCGAAGGACAGGTGCGCACAGATACGCAGTATTTT	CASSEGQVRTDTQYF
TRBV3-1/TRBV3-2	TRBJ2-5	TRBD1	-	TGTGCCAGCAGCCAACCGACTACCACGGGAATAGGCGCCCAACAGGGGCAAGAGACCCAGTACTTC	CASSQPTTTGIGAQQGQETQYF
TRBV14	TRBJ2-3	-	-	TGTGCCAGCAGCCAAGTGGGCACAGATACGCAGTATTTT	CASSQVGTDTQYF
TRBV7-9	TRBJ1-1	-	-	TGTGCCAGCAGCCCCCCGGCGGGGAATGAAGCTTTCTTT	CASSPPAGNEAFF
TRBV6-5	TRBJ1-1	TRBD1	-	TGTGCGGCAGGGGGTCCTAGTGGGGAAGCTTTCTTT	CAAGGPSGEAFF
TRBV3-1/TRBV3-2	TRBJ1-1	-	-	TGTGCCAGCAGCCGTGCCGGAGCTAACACTGAAGCTTTCTTT	CASSRAGANTEAFF
TRBV13	TRBJ2-5	TRBD1	-	TGTGCCAGCAGCTTAGAACAGGGGGAAGAGACCCAGTACTTC	CASSLEQGEETQYF
TRBV6-2/TRBV6-3	TRBJ2-7	TRBD1	-	TGTGCCAGCAGCCAGGGACAGGGTGGAGGGTACTTC	CASSQGQGGGYF
TRBV12-3/TRBV12-4	TRBJ2-4	-	-	TGTGCCAGCAGTTGGTCCGGGAACATTCAGTACTTC	CASSWSGNIQYF
TRBV5-6	TRBJ2-5	-	-	TGTGCCAGCAGCTCCGACAGGAGGCCTCAAGAGACCCAGTACTTC	CASSSDRRPQETQYF
TRBV2	TRBJ2-3	TRBD2	-	TGTGCCAGCACTATTAGCGGGGATACGCAGTATTTT	CASTISGDTQYF